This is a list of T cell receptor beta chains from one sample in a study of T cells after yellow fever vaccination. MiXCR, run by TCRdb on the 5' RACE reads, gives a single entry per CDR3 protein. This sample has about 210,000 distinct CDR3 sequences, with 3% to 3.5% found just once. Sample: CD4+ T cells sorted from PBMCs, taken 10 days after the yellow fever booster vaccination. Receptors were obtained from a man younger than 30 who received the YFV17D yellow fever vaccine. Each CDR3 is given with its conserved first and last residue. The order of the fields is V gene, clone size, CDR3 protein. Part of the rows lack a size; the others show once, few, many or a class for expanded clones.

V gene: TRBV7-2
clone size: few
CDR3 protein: CASKAGQGTYEQYF

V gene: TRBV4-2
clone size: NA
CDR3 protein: CASSQDRLVTDTQYF

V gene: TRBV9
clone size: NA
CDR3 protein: CASSIYSTHNEQFF

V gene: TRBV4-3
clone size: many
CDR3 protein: CASSQVRPFTDTQYF

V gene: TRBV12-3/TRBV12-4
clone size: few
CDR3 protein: CASSQQNNYGYTF

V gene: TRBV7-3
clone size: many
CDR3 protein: CASSFQGGDTQYF

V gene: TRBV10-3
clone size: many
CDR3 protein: CAISAPAYYEQYF

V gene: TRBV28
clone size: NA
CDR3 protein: CASGVRPLHF

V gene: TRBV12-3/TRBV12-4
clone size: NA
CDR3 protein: CASTPRGQEPQHF

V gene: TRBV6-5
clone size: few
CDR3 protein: CASSSLGRSTEAFF

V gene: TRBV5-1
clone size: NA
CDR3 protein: CASSTSLTGAGLNTEAFF

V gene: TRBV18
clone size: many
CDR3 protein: CASSSGLTQDTQYF

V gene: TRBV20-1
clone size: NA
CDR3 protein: CSARDPTGPGYEQYF

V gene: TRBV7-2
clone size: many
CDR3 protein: CASSLEQGRKNIQYF

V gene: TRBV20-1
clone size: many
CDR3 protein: CSAAPWRGGLDTQYF

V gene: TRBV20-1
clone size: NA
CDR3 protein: CSASTGGLAGSMQFF

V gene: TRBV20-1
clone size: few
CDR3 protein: CSAEDGRGTGELFF

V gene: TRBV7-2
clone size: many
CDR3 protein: CASSPSGGPNNEQFF

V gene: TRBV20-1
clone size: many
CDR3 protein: CSAFSTSGVYEQYF

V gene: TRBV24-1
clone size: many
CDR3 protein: CATSDDRTSADTQYF

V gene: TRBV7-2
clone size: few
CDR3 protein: CASGRDRATEAFF

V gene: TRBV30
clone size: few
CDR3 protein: CAWSAGVQETQYF

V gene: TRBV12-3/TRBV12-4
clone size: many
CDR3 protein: CASSLSGGRYEQYF

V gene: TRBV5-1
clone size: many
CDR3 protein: CASSFPDQNIQYF